This entry is about one T cell receptor (beta chain). TCRdb keeps only in-frame clones here, not all; method: immunoSEQ multiplex PCR. The sample shows more than 65,000 clones, roughly 81% of them seen only once. The sample belongs to a study of OX40 agonist ivuxolimab in advanced cancers. The germline CDR1 and CDR2 sequences are SGHTA and FQGNSA. With 5 bases clipped from V and 1 base from J, the junction kept 7 bases outside the gene matches. This CDR3 contains 15 residues. Here the sequenced sample was CD4+ or CD8+ T cells sorted from blood, taken in a trial of the OX40 agonist ivuxolimab. The chain has TRBV7-2 and TRBJ2-5; 7 bases map to TRBD1. The sequence came from an adult with an advanced solid tumor such as melanoma, head and neck, liver or kidney cancer. The CDR3 is CASSPGAGGQETQYF. The CDR3 DNA reads TGTGCCAGCAGCCCCGGGGCAGGGGGCCAAGAGACCCAGTACTTC. Full variable domain (remainder filled in from reference TRBV7-2 and TRBJ2-5): GAGVSQSPSNKVTEKGKDVELRCDPISGHTALYWYRQSLGQGLEFLIYFQGNSAPDKSGLPSDRFSAERTGGSVSTLTIQRTQQEDSAVYLCASSPGAGGQETQYFGPGTRLLVL.